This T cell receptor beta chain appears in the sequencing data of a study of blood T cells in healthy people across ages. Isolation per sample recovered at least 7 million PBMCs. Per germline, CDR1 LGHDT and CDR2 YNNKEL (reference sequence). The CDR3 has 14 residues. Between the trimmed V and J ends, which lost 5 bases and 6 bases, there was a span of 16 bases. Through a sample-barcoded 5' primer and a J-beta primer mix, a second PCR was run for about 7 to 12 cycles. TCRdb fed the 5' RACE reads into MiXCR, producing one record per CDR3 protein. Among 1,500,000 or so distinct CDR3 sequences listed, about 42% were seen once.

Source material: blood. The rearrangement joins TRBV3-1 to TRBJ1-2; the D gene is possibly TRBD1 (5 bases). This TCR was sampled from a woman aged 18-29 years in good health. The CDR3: CASSLDGWGDGYTF. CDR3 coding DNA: TGTGCCAGCAGCTTGGACGGGTGGGGGGATGGCTACACCTTC.